This T cell receptor beta chain came from a study of blood T cells in healthy people across ages. Broader study findings: PBMCs that were unsorted prevented a conclusive naive versus antigen-experienced comparison.

Per the germline V gene, CDR1 is DFQATT and CDR2 is SNEGSKA (reference sequence). The V segment lost 3 bases and the J segment 4 bases; nucleotides outside the gene matches: 8. The CDR3 consists of 15 residues. There were at least 5.5 micrograms of total RNA extracted from every sample. A second roughly 6 to 11 cycle PCR used barcoded and J-beta primers. Via MiXCR, TCRdb re-called the 5' RACE reads, giving one row per CDR3 protein. The table includes roughly 680,000 distinct CDR3 sequences, around half detected once. The sample holds a few counts of this clonotype. Its antigen is currently unknown. V gene TRBV20-1 combines with J gene TRBJ2-1; 8 nucleotides align to TRBD1. The TCR originated in a woman in her sixties or seventies in good health. Material: blood. The CDR3 nucleotides read TGCAGTGCTAGCGGAGGACAGGGTGCATACAATGAGCAGTTCTTC. Translating it yields CSASGGQGAYNEQFF.